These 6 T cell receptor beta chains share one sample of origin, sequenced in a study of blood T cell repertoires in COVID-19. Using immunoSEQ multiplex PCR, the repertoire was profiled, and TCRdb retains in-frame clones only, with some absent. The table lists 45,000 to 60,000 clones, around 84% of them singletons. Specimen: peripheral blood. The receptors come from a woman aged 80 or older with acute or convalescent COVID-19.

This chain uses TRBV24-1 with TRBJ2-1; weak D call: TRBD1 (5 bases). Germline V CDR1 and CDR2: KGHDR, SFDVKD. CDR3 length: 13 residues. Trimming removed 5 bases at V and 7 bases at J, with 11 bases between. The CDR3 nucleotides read TGTGCCACCAGTGTAAGGGGTAGGAATGAGCAGTTCTTC. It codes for CATSVRGRNEQFF.

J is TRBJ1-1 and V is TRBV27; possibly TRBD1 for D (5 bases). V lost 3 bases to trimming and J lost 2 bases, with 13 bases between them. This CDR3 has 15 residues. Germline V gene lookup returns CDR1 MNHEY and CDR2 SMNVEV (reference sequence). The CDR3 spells CASSLSGGLNTEAFF. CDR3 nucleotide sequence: TGTGCCAGCAGTTTGTCGGGGGGATTAAACACTGAAGCTTTCTTT.

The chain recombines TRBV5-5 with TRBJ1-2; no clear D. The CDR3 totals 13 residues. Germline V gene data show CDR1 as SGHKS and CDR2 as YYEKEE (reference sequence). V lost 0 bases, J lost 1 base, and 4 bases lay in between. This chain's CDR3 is CASSLASNYGYTF. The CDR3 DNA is TGTGCCAGCAGCTTGGCCAGTAACTATGGCTACACCTTC.

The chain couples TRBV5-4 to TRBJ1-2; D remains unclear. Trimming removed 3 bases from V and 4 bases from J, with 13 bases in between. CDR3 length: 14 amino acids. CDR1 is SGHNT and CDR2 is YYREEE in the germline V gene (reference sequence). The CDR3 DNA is TGTGCCAGCAGCTCCGGGGATCAGCTCTATGGCTACACCTTC. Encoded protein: CASSSGDQLYGYTF.

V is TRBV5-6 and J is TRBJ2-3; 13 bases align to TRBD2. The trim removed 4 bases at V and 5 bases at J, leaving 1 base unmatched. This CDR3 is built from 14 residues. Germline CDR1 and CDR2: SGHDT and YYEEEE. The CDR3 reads CASSGTSGVDTQYF. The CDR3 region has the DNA TGTGCCAGCAGCGGGACTAGCGGGGTAGATACGCAGTATTTT.

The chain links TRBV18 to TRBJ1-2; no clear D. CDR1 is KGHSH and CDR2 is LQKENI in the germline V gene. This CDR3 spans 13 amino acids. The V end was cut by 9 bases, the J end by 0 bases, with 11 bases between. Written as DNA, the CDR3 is TGTGCCAGTCGGACTGACTCTAACTATGGCTACACCTTC. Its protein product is CASRTDSNYGYTF.